Below, 30 T cell receptor beta chains from the same sample are listed, as sequenced in a study of T-cell memory formation after mild COVID-19 listed by TCRdb under 2021. Libraries were prepared through 5' RACE. The run used an Illumina NovaSeq 6000. TCRdb cleaned the public reads at Q25 with fastp, built clones with MiXCR and kept in-frame beta chains. When rows share a CDR3 protein, they turn into one entry using the most common DNA and genes. Recorded for this sample are a few hundred thousand distinct CDR3 sequences; approximately 19% of them occurred a single time. The ten largest clones capture over 20% of the sample. The sequenced sample consisted of PBMCs or a T cell subset sorted from them (not recorded which). These receptors all stem from a man between 18 and 29 years old who had mild COVID-19 (a few samples of this study predate the infection). The sample titles of this study are shuffled in the database, so cell type and time point are left out; the donor was told from shared clones.

V gene TRBV10-1 combines with J gene TRBJ2-5, with D possibly TRBD2 on 6 matching bases. Trimming removed 4 bases from V and 5 bases from J, with 23 bases in between. This CDR3 spans 17 amino acids. Germline V gene lookup returns CDR1 WNHNN and CDR2 SYGVQD (reference sequence). In DNA form, the CDR3 reads TGCGCCAGCAGTGCCGGTGTGGGGGGACGGGATCGGGAGACCCAGTACTTC. It yields the protein CASSAGVGGRDRETQYF.

The V and J genes are TRBV4-1 and TRBJ2-2; D possibly corresponds to TRBD1 (6 bases). Trimming stripped 3 bases from V and 3 bases from J, with 11 bases between. The CDR3 runs to 15 residues. CDR1 and CDR2 from the germline V gene are MGHRA and YSYEKL. This CDR3 reads CASSQGDTYTGELFF. CDR3 DNA sequence: TGCGCCAGCAGCCAGGGGGACACGTACACCGGGGAGCTGTTTTTT.

Here the CDR3 reads CASSIGVYRRTYEETQYF. The CDR3 DNA reads TGTGCCAGCAGCATAGGAGTATACCGGCGGACATATGAAGAGACCCAGTACTTC. This sequence joins TRBV7-8 and TRBJ2-5; possible D gene TRBD1, 5 bases. The CDR3 length is 18 residues. Per the germline V gene, CDR1 is SGHVS and CDR2 is FQNEAQ. V dropped 5 bases and J dropped 3 bases, with 25 bases sitting between them.

This clonotype was observed a few times. The V call is TRBV29-1, the J call TRBJ1-4; D is unclear. CDR3 length equals 14 residues. Looked up from germline, CDR1 is SQVTM and CDR2 is ANQGSEA. Trimming pared 8 bases from V and 0 bases from J, leaving 13 bases between. CDR3 DNA: TGCAGCAGTACCTTTTGGGCAACTAATGAAAAACTGTTTTTT. Amino acid sequence: CSSTFWATNEKLFF.

The rearrangement joins TRBV12-3 or TRBV12-4 to TRBJ2-7; D gene unclear. V was shortened by 1 base and J by 5 bases, with 9 bases between the two germline ends. The CDR3 runs 13 residues. In DNA, the CDR3 is TGTGCCAGCAGTTTAGGCGAGTCCGACGAGCAGTACGTC. It is translated as CASSLGESDEQYV.

The rearrangement uses TRBV10-3 and TRBJ2-3; D gene unclear. This CDR3 is 12 amino acids long. Between the trimmed V and J ends, which lost 3 bases and 5 bases, there was a span of 6 bases. Germline assignment: CDR1 ENHRY and CDR2 SYGVKD. CDR3 nucleotide sequence: TGTGCCATCAGTGAAGTGGAAGATACGCAGTATTTT. Protein sequence: CAISEVEDTQYF.

A few counts support this clonotype. This chain joins TRBV5-1 and TRBJ1-1, with 7 bases matching TRBD1. CDR1 and CDR2 from the germline V gene are SGHRS and YFSETQ. The CDR3 extends over 13 amino acids. With 4 bases clipped from V and 11 bases from J, the junction kept 11 bases outside the gene matches. The CDR3 loop is CASSPDRDGRAFF. DNA of the CDR3: TGCGCCAGCAGCCCCGACAGGGACGGGAGGGCTTTCTTT.

This clonotype has more than one count but fewer than ten. The J gene is TRBJ2-7, the V gene TRBV4-3; D not certain. Germline V CDR1 and CDR2: LGHNA, YSLEER. This CDR3 region has 15 residues. Trimming took 0 bases from V and 0 from J, leaving 9 bases between them. The CDR3 nucleotides read TGCGCCAGCAGCCAAGATAACCCGGGCTCCTACGAGCAGTACTTC. Translation: CASSQDNPGSYEQYF.

The table lists this clonotype with a few counts. The chain carries TRBV27 and TRBJ1-5; no definite D call. V was trimmed by 6 bases and J by 4 bases, leaving 13 bases between them. The germline gives CDR1 MNHEY, CDR2 SMNVEV (reference sequence). This CDR3 contains 14 residues. The CDR3 is CASSRPGRNQPQHF. The CDR3 nucleotides are TGTGCCAGCAGCCGTCCTGGGAGGAATCAGCCCCAGCATTTT.

V usage is TRBV7-3 and J usage is TRBJ1-6; D gene uncertain. V was pared by 4 bases and J by 8 bases, with 9 bases between. Germline lookup yields CDR1 SGHTA and CDR2 FQGTGA. The CDR3 is 13 amino acids. The chain's CDR3 is CASSWRWDSPLHF. In nucleotides, the CDR3 is TGTGCCAGCAGCTGGAGGTGGGATTCACCCCTCCACTTT.

This clonotype has more than one count but fewer than ten. The V call is TRBV15, the J call TRBJ1-5; D call uncertain. Germline CDR1 reads LNHNV; CDR2 reads YYDKDF (reference sequence). The CDR3 is 17 residues long. Trimming took 5 bases from V and 3 from J, leaving 20 bases between them. The CDR3 reads CATSVRINWEVNQPQHF. The CDR3 DNA follows: TGTGCCACCAGCGTACGGATTAATTGGGAGGTCAATCAGCCCCAGCATTTT.

This clonotype was detected a few times. The chain recombines TRBV9 with TRBJ2-1, with D perhaps TRBD1 (6 bases). From germline, CDR1 is SGDLS and CDR2 YYNGEE. The ends were cut back, 1 base at V and 2 bases at J, with 10 bases in the middle. CDR3 length equals 15 residues. The CDR3 spells CASSVSGAPYNEQFF. The CDR3 DNA reads TGTGCCAGCAGCGTATCAGGGGCACCCTACAATGAGCAGTTCTTC. Full variable domain (rest looked up from reference TRBV9 and TRBJ2-1): DSGVTQTPKHLITATGQRVTLRCSPRSGDLSVYWYQQSLDQGLQFLIQYYNGEERAKGNILERFSAQQFPDLHSELNLSSLELGDSALYFCASSVSGAPYNEQFFGPGTRLTVL.

This rearrangement joins TRBV7-2 to TRBJ1-6; no firm D call. The V gene's germline CDR1 is SGHTA and CDR2 FQGNSA. The CDR3 sequence is 18 residues long. V lost 1 base and J 1 base, leaving 14 bases between the germline ends. The CDR3 DNA reads TGTGCCAGCAGCTTAGAAAAGGCCATCGGATCCTATAATTCACCCCTCCACTTT. Translated, it gives CASSLEKAIGSYNSPLHF.

This chain links TRBV5-6 with TRBJ2-7; 10 nucleotides line up with TRBD1. Trimming cost V 1 base and J 5 bases; bases outside gene matches: 6. Per germline, CDR1 SGHDT and CDR2 YYEEEE. The CDR3 spans 15 residues. The DNA for the CDR3 is TGTGCCAGCAGCTTGAGGGGACAGGGGATCCACGAGCAGTACGTC. It encodes CASSLRGQGIHEQYV.

The chain recombines TRBV4-3 with TRBJ2-3; 13 bases match TRBD2. Losses at the gene ends were 0 bases for V and 3 bases for J; bases not matched to a gene: 9. CDR1 and CDR2 (germline): LGHNA, YSLEER. The CDR3 spans 19 residues. The CDR3 protein is CASSQDSLGLAGRTDTQYF. The CDR3 DNA sequence: TGCGCCAGCAGCCAAGATAGCCTGGGACTAGCGGGGAGGACAGATACGCAGTATTTT.

The V gene is TRBV20-1, the J gene TRBJ2-1; no firm D call. This CDR3 is built from 14 residues. V gave up 1 base and J gave up 0 bases, with 7 bases separating them. Germline CDR1 is DFQATT and CDR2 is SNEGSKA (reference sequence). CDR3 sequence reads: CSARGYSSYNEQFF. CDR3 DNA: TGCAGTGCTAGAGGGTACAGCTCCTACAATGAGCAGTTCTTC.

The chain joins TRBV6-5 to TRBJ1-5, with 7 bases fitting TRBD1. Looked up from germline, CDR1 is MNHEY and CDR2 is SVGAGI. The CDR3 runs to 14 residues. V dropped 2 bases and J dropped 6; count of bases not matched to a gene: 4. CDR3 loop: CASSYDRASQPQHF. The CDR3, as DNA: TGTGCCAGCAGTTACGACAGGGCAAGTCAGCCCCAGCATTTT.

The rearrangement uses TRBV4-1 and TRBJ1-4, with 8 bases fitting TRBD1. There are 15 residues in the CDR3. Trimming at V came to 0 bases and at J to 8 bases, leaving 5 bases not matched to a gene. Per germline, CDR1 MGHRA and CDR2 YSYEKL. CDR3 loop: CASSQDGRGREKLFF. The CDR3 nucleotides are TGCGCCAGCAGCCAAGATGGCAGGGGGCGCGAAAAACTGTTTTTT.

CDR3 sequence reads: CASSLDRWAYEQYF. CDR3 DNA sequence: TGTGCCAGCAGCTTAGACAGATGGGCCTACGAGCAGTACTTC. The chain combines TRBV7-2 with TRBJ2-7; unclear D gene. The ends were cut back, 1 base at V and 2 bases at J, with 9 bases in the middle. The CDR3 runs 14 residues. Looked up from germline, CDR1 is SGHTA and CDR2 is FQGNSA.

This clonotype showed up just a few times. The rearrangement joins TRBV7-9 to TRBJ1-6; 7 bases agree with TRBD1. The germline V gene encodes CDR1 SEHNR and CDR2 FQNEAQ (reference sequence). Trimming removed 5 bases from V and 10 bases from J; junction bases left unmatched: 11. This CDR3 has 15 amino acids. CDR3 sequence: CASSQGEGNGSPLHF. In nucleotides, the CDR3 is TGTGCCAGCAGCCAGGGGGAGGGGAATGGATCACCCCTCCACTTT.

This clonotype was picked up a small number of times. V gene TRBV7-7 combines with J gene TRBJ2-2; 9 bases fit TRBD2. There are 17 residues in the CDR3. Trimming cost V 3 bases and J 7 bases; bases outside gene matches: 12. Germline-derived CDR1 and CDR2 are SSHAT and FNYEAQ (reference sequence). CDR3 bases: TGTGCCAGCAGCTTTGACCTCGCTAGCGGGGTGTTCGGGGAGCTGTTTTTT. Translation: CASSFDLASGVFGELFF.

This sequence joins TRBV20-1 and TRBJ2-7; TRBD1 matches 8 bases. The CDR3 runs 13 residues. Germline values: CDR1 DFQATT, CDR2 SNEGSKA (reference sequence). J gave up 2 bases and V 6 bases, and 6 bases lay outside the gene matches. CDR3 bases: TGCAGTGCGTTGGACAGGGAACCCTACGAGCAGTACTTC. This translates into CSALDREPYEQYF.

A few counts support this clonotype. The chain uses TRBV6-5 and TRBJ1-1; D perhaps matches TRBD1 (5 bases). The V gene lost 6 bases and the J gene lost 6 bases, with 17 bases spanning the gap. The germline V gene encodes CDR1 MNHEY and CDR2 SVGAGI. This CDR3 has 14 amino acids. The CDR3 bases are TGTGCCAGCAGACAGGCGCTCAGTTCGGCTGAAGCTTTCTTT. This translates into CASRQALSSAEAFF.

This clonotype was detected only a few times. The rearrangement links TRBV7-2 to TRBJ2-1, with 12 bases lining up with TRBD2. The CDR3 has 15 residues. Trimming at V came to 5 bases and at J to 6 bases, leaving 5 bases not matched to a gene. Germline V gene sequence: CDR1 SGHTA, CDR2 FQGNSA. CDR3 bases: TGTGCCAGCAGCCGTCTAGCGGGGGGGCTCAATGAGCAGTTCTTC. Its translation is CASSRLAGGLNEQFF.

The CDR3 sequence: CASRFGDPPLGYTF. For the CDR3, the DNA is TGCGCCAGCAGGTTCGGGGACCCCCCTCTCGGCTACACCTTC. The chain employs TRBV5-1 and TRBJ1-2; perhaps TRBD1 as D (5 bases). This CDR3 contains 14 residues. V shed 5 bases and J shed 8 bases, with 19 bases lying between them. Germline values: CDR1 SGHRS, CDR2 YFSETQ. Using reference TRBV5-1 and TRBJ1-2 for the parts outside the CDR3, the full variable domain is KAGVTQTPRYLIKTRGQQVTLSCSPISGHRSVSWYQQTPGQGLQFLFEYFSETQRNKGNFPGRFSGRQFSNSRSEMNVSTLELGDSALYLCASRFGDPPLGYTFGSGTRLTVV.

The gene calls are TRBV29-1 and TRBJ1-4, with D possibly being TRBD1 (6 bases). This CDR3 is built from 12 residues. V was cut by 7 bases and J by 12 bases, with 18 bases left in between. The germline V gene encodes CDR1 SQVTM and CDR2 ANQGSEA. CDR3 loop: CSAGARTDELFF. The CDR3 DNA reads as TGCAGCGCCGGAGCCCGGACAGACGAACTGTTTTTT.

The gene calls are TRBV20-1 and TRBJ2-7; D might be TRBD1 (6 bases). CDR3 size: 15 residues. V dropped 2 bases and J dropped 2 bases, with 16 bases sitting between them. Germline assignment: CDR1 DFQATT and CDR2 SNEGSKA (reference sequence). Here the CDR3 DNA reads TGCAGTGCTAGACTCTGGGACACATTAACCTACGAGCAGTACGTC. This translates into CSARLWDTLTYEQYV.

This clonotype turned up a few times. The chain carries TRBV4-1 and TRBJ1-2; possibly TRBD1 for D (6 bases). Germline CDR1 and CDR2: MGHRA and YSYEKL. Trimming removed 2 bases at V and 4 bases at J, with 11 bases between. This CDR3 contains 14 residues. CDR3 region: CASSQIQGRYGYTF. The CDR3 bases are TGCGCCAGCAGCCAAATTCAGGGGCGCTATGGCTACACCTTC.

This clonotype was seen a handful of times. V and J are TRBV7-9 and TRBJ1-2; 7 bases are a match to TRBD1. The J segment lost 4 bases and the V segment lost 1 base, leaving 3 bases of the junction unmatched. CDR3 size: 14 residues. The germline CDR1 and CDR2 sequences are SEHNR and FQNEAQ (reference sequence). CDR3 nucleotide sequence: TGTGCCAGCAGCTTAGTAGCAGGGGGCTATGGCTACACCTTC. Protein product: CASSLVAGGYGYTF.

The chain carries TRBV12-3 or TRBV12-4 and TRBJ1-5; no firm D call. With 4 bases removed from V and 2 bases from J, the gap between germline ends came to 9 bases. The CDR3 totals 14 residues. Here the CDR3 DNA reads TGTGCCAGCAGTTCCCACGCGGGCAATCAGCCCCAGCATTTT. Its translation: CASSSHAGNQPQHF.